This T cell receptor beta chain emerged from a study of T cell clonotyping in hematopoietic cell transplantation. Looking at the study overall: Recipients' pretransplant samples followed cytoreduction. Study outcomes and limitations: Recipient TCR diversity dropped after transplant; expanded clonotypes rose from day 30 to 180. Higher Inverse Simpson Index values in graft donor and pretransplant recipient predicted broader posttransplant TCR diversity.

Time point reported: recipient sample about 28 days before transplant, after cytoreduction. Per germline, CDR1 SGHAT and CDR2 FQNNGV. Germline trimming cut 6 bases from V and 1 base from J; bases unmatched to any gene: 3. The CDR3 totals 15 residues. The assay was immunoSEQ multiplex PCR, and TCRdb's table has in-frame clones only and misses some. The profile shows 15,000 to 20,000 clones, 70% to 80% of them singletons. Remarks on this clone: Its antigen remains unknown.

The sequencing here drew on peripheral blood mononuclear cells, taken before stem cell transplant. The rearrangement uses TRBV11-2 and TRBJ2-7, with TRBD2 matching 13 bases. This clonotype originated in a man aged 55 to 70 with acute myeloid leukemia. Some clones in this sample may be carry-over from other donors' samples. The CDR3 DNA is TGTGCCAGCAGAGAGGGACTAGCGGGGTCCTACGAGCAGTACTTC. This encodes CASREGLAGSYEQYF. Looking up the rest from reference TRBV11-2 and TRBJ2-7 gives the full variable domain: EAGVAQSPRYKIIEKRQSVAFWCNPISGHATLYWYQQILGQGPKLLIQFQNNGVVDDSQLPKDRFSAERLKGVDSTLKIQPAKLEDSAVYLCASREGLAGSYEQYFGPGTRLTVT.